This TCR beta chain is from a study of cytomegalovirus exposure and HLA in healthy donors. Study outcomes and limitations: Some TCR beta chains (more than 150 of them) were listed as cytomegalovirus-associated. Most TCR sequences were seen very rarely across donors, but some public TCRs occurred in many.

With regard to this clone: What it binds is unknown.

The donors were part of the roughly 130-subject validation cohort, which stood apart from the roughly 730-subject first cohort. Losses at the gene ends were 3 bases for V and 4 bases for J; bases not matched to a gene: 4. Germline V lookup: CDR1 LGHNT, CDR2 FRNRAP. The CDR3 extends over 14 amino acids. Profiling relied on immunoSEQ multiplex PCR, and the TCRdb table lists in-frame clones only, not all of them. The table includes 120,000 or so clones, around 90% detected once. The J gene is TRBJ2-3, the V gene TRBV12-5, with TRBD1 matching over 7 bases. Sequenced material: PBMCs. The receptor's source is a woman between 18 and 29 years old in good health and CMV-seronegative. The CDR3: CASGLGQGADTQYF. The CDR3, as DNA: TGTGCTAGTGGTTTAGGGCAGGGGGCAGATACGCAGTATTTT.